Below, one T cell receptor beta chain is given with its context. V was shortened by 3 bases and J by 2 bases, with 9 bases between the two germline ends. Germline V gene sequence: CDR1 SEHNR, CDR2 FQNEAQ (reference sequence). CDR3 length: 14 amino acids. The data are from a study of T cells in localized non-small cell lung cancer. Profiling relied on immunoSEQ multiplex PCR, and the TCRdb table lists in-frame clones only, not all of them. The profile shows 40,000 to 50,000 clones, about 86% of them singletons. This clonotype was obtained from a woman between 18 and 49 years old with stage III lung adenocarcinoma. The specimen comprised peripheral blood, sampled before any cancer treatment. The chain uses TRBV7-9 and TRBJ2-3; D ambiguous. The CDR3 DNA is TGTGCCAGCAGCTTTCGAATCTCCACAGATACGCAGTATTTT. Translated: CASSFRISTDTQYF.